The next 20 T cell receptor beta chains were all read from a single sample in a study of T-cell memory formation after mild COVID-19. TCRdb called the 5' RACE reads again in MiXCR, with one record for every CDR3 protein. There are 130,000 to 150,000 distinct CDR3 sequences in the sample; roughly a fifth occur only once, and 2% to 2.5% lies in the top ten. Sequencing input: PBMCs or a T cell subset sorted from them (not recorded which). All receptors come from an adult woman who had mild COVID-19 (a few samples of this study predate the infection). Cell type and time point are not known.

The J gene is TRBJ2-3, the V gene TRBV18; no firm D call. The germline CDR1 and CDR2 sequences are KGHSH and LQKENI. Trimming took off 0 bases at V and 4 bases at J, with 11 bases between the two ends. The CDR3 covers 15 residues. For the CDR3, the DNA is TGTGCCAGCTCACCACCCTGGGGTGGTTCAGATACGCAGTATTTT. It is translated as CASSPPWGGSDTQYF.

A few counts support this clonotype. This chain joins TRBV7-3 and TRBJ2-3; TRBD2 matches 10 bases. Germline CDR1 SGHTA, CDR2 FQGTGA. The CDR3 totals 16 residues. Trimming removed 2 bases from V and 2 bases from J; junction bases left unmatched: 4. CDR3 sequence (DNA): TGTGCCAGCAGCTTACAAGCGGGGGGGCTCACAGATACGCAGTATTTT. It translates to CASSLQAGGLTDTQYF.

V is TRBV7-2 and J is TRBJ2-1; the match to TRBD2 covers 8 bases. This CDR3 is built from 16 residues. With V trimmed by 5 bases and J by 5 bases, 11 bases remained unmatched. Germline loops: CDR1 SGHTA, CDR2 FQGNSA. The CDR3 DNA sequence: TGTGCCAGCAGCGGATCCGGGACTAGAAGTCACAATGAGCAGTTCTTC. Protein sequence: CASSGSGTRSHNEQFF.

The V and J genes are TRBV7-3 and TRBJ1-1; D gene unclear. This CDR3 comprises 15 residues. The V gene's germline CDR1 is SGHTA and CDR2 FQGTGA. The V gene lost 2 bases and the J gene lost 0 bases, with 10 bases spanning the gap. In nucleotides, the CDR3 is TGTGCCAGCAGCTTATCAGGACCTATGAACACTGAAGCTTTCTTT. This encodes CASSLSGPMNTEAFF.

This clonotype has just a few counts. The gene calls are TRBV12-3 or TRBV12-4 and TRBJ2-7; 7 positions match TRBD2. The V and J ends lost 5 bases and 4 bases, in that order; junction bases with no gene match: 14. The CDR3 loop spans 16 amino acids. The CDR3 bases are TGTGCCAGCAGTCCACGGGCGGCGGGAGCTAAGTACGAGCAGTACTTC. As protein: CASSPRAAGAKYEQYF.

Only a few counts were recorded for this clonotype. CDR3 in DNA: TGTGCCAGTGCCGGGACAGATACGCAGTATTTT. Translating it yields CASAGTDTQYF. This chain joins TRBV6-1 and TRBJ2-3; D call uncertain. Germline V lookup: CDR1 MNHNS, CDR2 SASEGT. The CDR3 totals 11 residues. Trimming cost V 9 bases and J 3 bases, with 7 bases left between them.

This clonotype turned up a few times. This rearrangement joins TRBV6-5 to TRBJ2-7; 8 bases map to TRBD1. Unmatched junction bases numbered 14, after V lost 0 bases and J lost 1 base. CDR1 and CDR2 (germline): MNHEY, SVGAGI. CDR3 length: 19 residues. The CDR3 nucleotides read TGTGCCAGCAGTTACTCGACGGGCAGGGGGCAGGCTACTTCCTACGAGCAGTACTTC. It is translated as CASSYSTGRGQATSYEQYF.

In this sample, this clonotype turned up a few times. The chain uses TRBV24-1 and TRBJ2-2; 12 nucleotides match TRBD1. CDR3 length: 16 amino acids. J was trimmed by 4 bases and V by 7 bases; bases with no gene match: 6. CDR1 KGHDR and CDR2 SFDVKD come from the germline V gene. The CDR3 DNA is TGTGCCACCAGGGGGACAGGGGGCGGTAGCACCGGGGAGCTGTTTTTT. This codes for CATRGTGGGSTGELFF.

Many counts were recorded for this clonotype. The rearrangement uses TRBV6-2 or TRBV6-3 and TRBJ2-1, with 11 bases fitting TRBD2. The CDR3 runs to 16 residues. Losses at the gene ends were 5 bases for V and 4 bases for J; bases not matched to a gene: 7. The germline V gene encodes CDR1 MNHEY and CDR2 SVGEGT. CDR3 residues: CASSRVAGGPYNEQFF. The CDR3 DNA reads as TGTGCCAGCAGTCGCGTAGCGGGAGGGCCTTACAATGAGCAGTTCTTC.

The chain recombines TRBV15 with TRBJ1-5, with D hard to call. Germline V gene sequence: CDR1 LNHNV, CDR2 YYDKDF (reference sequence). This CDR3 has 16 residues. Trimming cost V 0 bases and J 1 base, with 10 bases left between them. The CDR3 DNA reads as TGTGCCACCAGCAGAGAATCCGGGATCAGCAATCAGCCCCAGCATTTT. Translated: CATSRESGISNQPQHF.

A few counts support this clonotype. The chain couples TRBV4-3 to TRBJ2-5; tentatively, D is TRBD2 (7 bases). V was pared by 1 base and J by 5 bases, with 14 bases between. The length of the CDR3 is 15 residues. Germline assignment: CDR1 LGHNA and CDR2 YSLEER. CDR3: CASSQGGGGQETQYF. The CDR3 coding sequence is TGCGCCAGCAGCCAAGGAGGGGGGGGGCAGGAGACCCAGTACTTC.

By proportion, this clonotype is medium-sized (0.01 to 0.1%). The CDR3 DNA reads as TGTGCCAGCAGCTTAGGAGCCCCTAGGGGACGGGGTTACGAGCAGTACTTC. The encoded protein is CASSLGAPRGRGYEQYF. V gene TRBV7-2 combines with J gene TRBJ2-7; D tentatively fits TRBD1 or TRBD2 (5 bases each). Germline V gives CDR1 SGHTA, CDR2 FQGNSA. V was clipped by 1 base and J by 4 bases, with 20 bases between them. This CDR3 contains 17 residues.

This clonotype was observed a handful of times. This rearrangement joins TRBV24-1 to TRBJ1-3; a possible D gene is TRBD1 (5 bases). Germline-derived CDR1 and CDR2 are KGHDR and SFDVKD. The CDR3 loop spans 17 amino acids. The V end lost 4 bases, the J end lost 1 base, and 16 bases lay between the germline ends. The CDR3 DNA reads as TGTGCCACCAGTGACCCTCGGACGGGACCATCTGGAAACACCATATATTTT. It codes for CATSDPRTGPSGNTIYF.

This clonotype was seen many times. The rearrangement links TRBV6-1 to TRBJ2-7; D might be TRBD1 (6 bases). The CDR3 runs to 15 residues. The germline gives CDR1 MNHNS, CDR2 SASEGT. Trimming left V 3 bases short and J 3 bases short, with 15 bases between. CDR3 in amino acids: CASSEPTGIDYEQYF. CDR3 coding DNA: TGTGCCAGCAGTGAGCCAACAGGGATCGACTACGAGCAGTACTTC.

The V call is TRBV7-2, the J call TRBJ2-1, with 8 positions matching TRBD2. The junction had 12 bases not matched to a gene; V was cut back by 7 bases and J by 13 bases. The CDR3 runs 13 residues. CDR1 SGHTA and CDR2 FQGNSA come from the germline V gene. The CDR3: CASTQPRREAQFF. CDR3 DNA: TGTGCCAGCACCCAACCGCGGCGGGAGGCACAGTTCTTC.

The genes are TRBV12-3 or TRBV12-4 and TRBJ1-2; 7 bases are shared with TRBD1. Trimming took 5 bases from V and 3 from J; bases not matched to a gene: 3. CDR3 length: 13 residues. This chain's CDR3 is CASSPTGDYGYTF. CDR3 coding DNA: TGTGCCAGCAGTCCAACAGGGGACTATGGCTACACCTTC.

The V and J genes are TRBV12-3 or TRBV12-4 and TRBJ2-5; D remains ambiguous. This CDR3 region has 13 residues. V lost 5 bases and J lost 5, with 12 bases in between. The CDR3 DNA follows: TGTGCCAGCAGTCGAGAGAGTTATGAGACCCAGTACTTC. Its protein is CASSRESYETQYF.

This clonotype has just a few counts. The chain links TRBV4-2 to TRBJ2-3; 9 bases match TRBD2. The germline CDR1 and CDR2 sequences are LGHNA and YNFKEQ. After removal of 4 bases from V and 3 bases from J, the junction contained 14 bases not matched to a gene. The CDR3 spans 18 residues. CDR3 amino acids: CASSPRARLAGSTDTQYF. The CDR3 DNA follows: TGTGCCAGCAGCCCCCGGGCACGGCTAGCGGGAAGTACAGATACGCAGTATTTT.

V is TRBV27 and J is TRBJ2-7; possible D gene TRBD2, 6 bases. Germline assignment: CDR1 MNHEY and CDR2 SMNVEV (reference sequence). The CDR3 covers 17 residues. V was clipped by 5 bases and J by 3 bases, with 23 bases between them. Written as DNA, the CDR3 is TGTGCCAGCAGTCCACCGACGCCGGGACTTGCGATCTACGAGCAGTACTTC. This sequence encodes CASSPPTPGLAIYEQYF.

This clonotype was counted a few times. The chain joins TRBV20-1 to TRBJ1-1; possible D gene TRBD1, 5 bases. From germline, CDR1 is DFQATT and CDR2 SNEGSKA (reference sequence). This CDR3 contains 13 residues. Trimming removed 5 bases from V and 0 bases from J, with 10 bases in between. CDR3 sequence (DNA): TGCAGTGCTTGGGGCACCATGAACACTGAAGCTTTCTTT. Encoded protein: CSAWGTMNTEAFF.